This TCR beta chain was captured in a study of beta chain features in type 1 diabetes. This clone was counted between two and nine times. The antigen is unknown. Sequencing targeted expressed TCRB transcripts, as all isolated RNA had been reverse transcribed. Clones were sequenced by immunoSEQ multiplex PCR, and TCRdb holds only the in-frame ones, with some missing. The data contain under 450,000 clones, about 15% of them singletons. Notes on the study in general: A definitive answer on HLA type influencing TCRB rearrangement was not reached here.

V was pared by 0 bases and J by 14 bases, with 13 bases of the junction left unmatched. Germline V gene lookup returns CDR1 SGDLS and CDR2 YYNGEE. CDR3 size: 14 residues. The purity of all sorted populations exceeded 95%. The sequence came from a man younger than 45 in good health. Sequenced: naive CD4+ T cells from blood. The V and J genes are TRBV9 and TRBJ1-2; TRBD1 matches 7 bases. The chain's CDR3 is CASSVATEGETGTF. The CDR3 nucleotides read TGTGCCAGCAGCGTAGCTACTGAGGGGGAGACAGGGACCTTC.